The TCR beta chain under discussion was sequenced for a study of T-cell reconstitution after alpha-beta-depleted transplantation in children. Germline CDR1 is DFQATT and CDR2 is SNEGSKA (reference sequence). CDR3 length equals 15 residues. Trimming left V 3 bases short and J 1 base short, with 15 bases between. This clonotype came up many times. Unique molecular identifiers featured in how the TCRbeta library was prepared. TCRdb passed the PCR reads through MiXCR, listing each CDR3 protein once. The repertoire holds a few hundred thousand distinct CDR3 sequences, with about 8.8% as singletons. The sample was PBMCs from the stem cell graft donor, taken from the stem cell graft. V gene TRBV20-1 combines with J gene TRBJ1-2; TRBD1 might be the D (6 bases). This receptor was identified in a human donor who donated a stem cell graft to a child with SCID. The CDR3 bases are TGCAGTGCTAGGCACCGGGGACAACTTAACTATGGCTACACCTTC. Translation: CSARHRGQLNYGYTF.